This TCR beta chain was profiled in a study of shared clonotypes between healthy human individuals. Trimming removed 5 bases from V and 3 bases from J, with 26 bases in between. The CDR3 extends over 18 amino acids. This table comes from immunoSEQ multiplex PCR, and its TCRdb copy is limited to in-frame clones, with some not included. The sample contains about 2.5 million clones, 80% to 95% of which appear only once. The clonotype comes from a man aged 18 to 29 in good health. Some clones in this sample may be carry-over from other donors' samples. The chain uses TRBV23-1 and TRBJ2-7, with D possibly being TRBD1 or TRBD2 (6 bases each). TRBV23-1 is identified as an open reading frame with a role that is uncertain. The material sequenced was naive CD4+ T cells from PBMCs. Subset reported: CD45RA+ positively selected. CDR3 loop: CASSSPPMGRGPLYEQYF. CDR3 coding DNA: TGCGCCAGCAGTTCCCCCCCCATGGGACGGGGGCCCCTCTACGAGCAGTACTTC.